This T cell receptor beta chain is from a study of T cell repertoires in cytomegalovirus infection. Overall study context: From public TCR beta signatures came an indication of both CMV infection and matching HLA type.

This clonotype was picked up many times. Its target is not known. TCRdb passed the reads through MiXCR, listing each CDR3 protein once. Of more than 55,000 distinct CDR3 sequences in the sample, 20% to 25% are singletons; the top ten hold roughly two thirds. Trimming took 10 bases from V and 3 from J; bases not matched to a gene: 13. From germline, CDR1 is MNHEY and CDR2 SMNVEV (reference sequence). The CDR3 spans 15 residues. This specimen was CD8+ T cells from cultured PBMCs, taken from culture after CMV antigen stimulation. The V gene is TRBV27, the J gene TRBJ2-3; 7 nucleotides agree with TRBD1. This TCR was sampled from a human donor in good health (CMV status not recorded). Some clones in this sample may be carry-over from other donors' samples. CDR3 sequence reads: CATCPYRGGTDTQYF. The CDR3 DNA follows: TGTGCCACCTGTCCTTACAGGGGTGGGACAGATACGCAGTATTTT.